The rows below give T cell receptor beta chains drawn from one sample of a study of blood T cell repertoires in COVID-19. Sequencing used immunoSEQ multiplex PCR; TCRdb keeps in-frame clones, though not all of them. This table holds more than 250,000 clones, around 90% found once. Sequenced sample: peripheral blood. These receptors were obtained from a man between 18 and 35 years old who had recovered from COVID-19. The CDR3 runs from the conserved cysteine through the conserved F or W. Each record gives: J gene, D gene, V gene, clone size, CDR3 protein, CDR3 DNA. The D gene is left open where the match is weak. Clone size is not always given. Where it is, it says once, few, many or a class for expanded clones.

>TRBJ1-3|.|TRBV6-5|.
CASSPRGDGNTIYF
TGTGCCAGCAGTCCCAGGGGCGATGGAAACACCATATATTTT
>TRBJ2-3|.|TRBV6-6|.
CASSYYFGSDTDTQYF
TGTGCCAGCAGTTACTATTTCGGGAGCGACACAGATACGCAGTATTTT
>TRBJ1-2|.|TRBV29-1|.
CSAPWHDGYTF
TGCAGCGCCCCCTGGCACGATGGCTACACCTTC
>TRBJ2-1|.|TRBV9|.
CASSVVGTRSTNEQFF
TGTGCCAGCAGCGTAGTTGGGACTCGATCCACCAATGAGCAGTTCTTC
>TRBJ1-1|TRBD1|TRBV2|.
CASSADRDTEAFF
TGTGCCAGCAGCGCAGACAGGGACACTGAAGCTTTCTTT
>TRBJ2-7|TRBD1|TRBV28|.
CASSGRDRGYEQYF
TGTGCCAGCAGTGGCCGGGACAGGGGGTACGAGCAGTACTTC
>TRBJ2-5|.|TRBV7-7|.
CASSLGGGTQYF
TGTGCTAGCAGCTTGGGAGGGGGGACCCAGTACTTC
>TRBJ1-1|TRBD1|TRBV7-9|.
CASSSDRGGTEAFF
TGTGCCAGCAGCTCGGACAGGGGGGGCACTGAAGCTTTCTTT
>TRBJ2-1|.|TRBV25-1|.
CASSEPFLDEQFF
TGTGCCAGCAGTGAACCGTTCCTCGATGAGCAGTTCTTC
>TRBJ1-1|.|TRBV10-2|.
CASSVQQHTEAFF
TGCGCCAGCAGTGTACAGCAACACACTGAAGCTTTCTTT
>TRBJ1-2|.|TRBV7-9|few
CASVLNGTTAYHGYTF
TGTGCCAGCGTCCTTAACGGGACAACGGCCTATCATGGGTACACCTTC
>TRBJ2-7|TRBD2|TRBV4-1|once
CASRLTSGRGSYEQYF
TGCGCCAGCAGGCTAACTAGCGGGAGAGGGTCCTACGAGCAGTACTTC
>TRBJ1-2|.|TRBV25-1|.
CATRFGNYGYTF
TGTGCCACCCGGTTTGGTAACTATGGCTACACCTTC
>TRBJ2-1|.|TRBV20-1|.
CSASIGGSYNEQFF
TGCAGTGCTAGTATCGGGGGCTCCTACAATGAGCAGTTCTTC
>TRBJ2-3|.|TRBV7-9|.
CASESADTQYF
TGTGCCAGCGAGAGTGCAGATACGCAGTATTTT
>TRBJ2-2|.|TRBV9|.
CASSVSGSWTGELFF
TGTGCCAGCAGCGTCTCAGGGTCCTGGACCGGGGAGCTGTTTTTT
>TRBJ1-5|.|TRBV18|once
CASSPRGGGNNQPQHF
TGTGCCAGCTCACCTCGCGGCGGGGGCAACAATCAGCCCCAGCATTTT
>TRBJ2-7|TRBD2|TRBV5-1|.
CASSLGTSVEQYF
TGCGCCAGCAGCTTGGGAACTAGCGTCGAGCAGTACTTC
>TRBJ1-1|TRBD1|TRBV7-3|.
CATRQGANTEAFF
TGTGCCACAAGACAGGGGGCCAACACTGAAGCTTTCTTT
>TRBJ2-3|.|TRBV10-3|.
CAISEMTRRLGADTQYF
TGTGCCATCAGTGAGATGACTAGACGCCTTGGGGCAGATACGCAGTATTTT
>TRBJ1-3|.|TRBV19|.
CASNMRNTIYF
TGTGCCAGTAATATGCGGAACACCATATATTTT
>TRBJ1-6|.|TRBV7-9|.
CASRNTGLDSPLHF
TGTGCCAGCAGGAATACAGGGCTGGATTCACCCCTCCACTTT
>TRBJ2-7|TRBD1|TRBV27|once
CASSLKTGGDEQYF
TGTGCCAGCAGTCTAAAGACAGGGGGTGACGAGCAGTACTTC
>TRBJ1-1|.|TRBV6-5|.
CASRPTEMNTEAFF
TGTGCCAGCAGGCCGACAGAGATGAACACTGAAGCTTTCTTT
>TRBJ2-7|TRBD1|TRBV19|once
CASSSLGGDRSYEQYF
TGTGCCAGTAGTTCCCTGGGTGGGGACAGAAGCTACGAGCAGTACTTC
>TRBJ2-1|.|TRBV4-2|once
CASSQGTGVNEQFF
TGTGCCAGCAGCCAAGGAACAGGAGTCAATGAGCAGTTCTTC
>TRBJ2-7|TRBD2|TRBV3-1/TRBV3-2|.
CASSSPLGGRAPEQYF
TGTGCCAGCAGCTCCCCGCTGGGCGGGAGGGCACCCGAGCAGTACTTC
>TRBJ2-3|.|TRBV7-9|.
CASGADTDTQYF
TGTGCCAGCGGGGCGGACACAGATACGCAGTATTTT
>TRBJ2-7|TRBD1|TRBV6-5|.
CASSYRAGGEQYF
TGTGCCAGCAGTTACAGGGCAGGGGGAGAGCAGTACTTC
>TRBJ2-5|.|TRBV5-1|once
CASSLNLQETQYF
TGCGCCAGCAGCTTGAACTTACAAGAGACCCAGTACTTC
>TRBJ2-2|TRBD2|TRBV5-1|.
CASSPTLGLAGMVAGELFF
TGCGCCAGCAGCCCAACGTTGGGACTAGCGGGTATGGTGGCCGGGGAGCTGTTTTTT
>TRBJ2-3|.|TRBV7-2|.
CASSFYTDTQYF
TGTGCCAGCAGCTTTTACACAGATACGCAGTATTTT
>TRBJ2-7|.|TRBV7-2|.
CASSLKAGSYEQYF
TGTGCCAGCAGCTTAAAGGCAGGGTCCTACGAGCAGTACTTC
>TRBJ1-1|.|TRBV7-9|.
CASSLVLGADRDEAFF
TGTGCCAGCAGCTTAGTGCTTGGAGCAGATCGTGATGAAGCTTTCTTT
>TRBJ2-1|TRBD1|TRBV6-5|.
CASMTGAYNEQFF
TGTGCCAGCATGACAGGGGCCTACAATGAGCAGTTCTTC
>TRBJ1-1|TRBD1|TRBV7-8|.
CASSLEQRTGSTEAFF
TGTGCCAGCAGCTTAGAACAGCGGACAGGGAGTACTGAAGCTTTCTTT
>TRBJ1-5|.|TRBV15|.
CATSRDRSNQPQHF
TGTGCCACCAGCAGAGATCGTAGCAATCAGCCCCAGCATTTT
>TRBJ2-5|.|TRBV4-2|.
CASSQTAGGEETQYF
TGTGCCAGCAGCCAAACGGCCGGCGGGGAAGAGACCCAGTACTTC
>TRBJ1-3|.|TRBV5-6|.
CASSLRGGGNTIYF
TGTGCCAGCAGCTTGAGGGGAGGCGGAAACACCATATATTTT
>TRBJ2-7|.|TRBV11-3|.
CASSFSSLGLRTFNTYEQYF
TGTGCCAGCAGCTTTAGTTCCCTCGGGCTAAGGACATTCAACACATACGAGCAGTACTTC
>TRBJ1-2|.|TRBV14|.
CASSQAWGGGYTF
TGTGCCAGCAGCCAAGCGTGGGGGGGCGGCTACACCTTC
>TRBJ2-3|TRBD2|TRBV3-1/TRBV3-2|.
CASSHRTSSGGDTDTQYF
TGTGCCAGCAGCCACCGAACGTCTAGCGGGGGGGACACAGATACGCAGTATTTT
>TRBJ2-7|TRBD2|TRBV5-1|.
CASSLGGGRLSYEQYF
TGCGCCAGCAGCTTGGGCGGCGGGAGGCTCTCCTACGAGCAGTACTTC
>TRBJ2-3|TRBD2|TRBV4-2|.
CASSQEEAGAGDTQYF
TGTGCCAGCAGCCAAGAAGAAGCGGGGGCAGGGGATACGCAGTATTTT
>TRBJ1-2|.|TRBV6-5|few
CASSYQTGAGYTF
TGTGCCAGCAGTTACCAGACAGGCGCCGGCTACACCTTC
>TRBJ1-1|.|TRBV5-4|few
CASSLAVGRTEAFF
TGTGCCAGCAGCTTGGCTGTAGGGAGAACTGAAGCTTTCTTT
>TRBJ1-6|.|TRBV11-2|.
CASSLEQGAPLHF
TGTGCCAGCAGCTTAGAACAAGGGGCACCCCTCCACTTT
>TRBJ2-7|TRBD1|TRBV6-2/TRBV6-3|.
CASSTGTGGYEQYF
TGTGCCAGCAGTACCGGGACAGGTGGGTACGAGCAGTACTTC
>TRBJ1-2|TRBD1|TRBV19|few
CASQDRGREDGYTF
TGTGCCAGTCAAGACAGGGGTAGGGAGGATGGCTACACCTTC
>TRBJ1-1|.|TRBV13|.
CASSLGDREAFF
TGTGCCAGCAGCTTAGGGGACAGAGAAGCTTTCTTT
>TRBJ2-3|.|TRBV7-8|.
CASSLGALAWGTDTQYF
TGTGCCAGCAGCTTAGGAGCCCTAGCGTGGGGAACAGATACGCAGTATTTT
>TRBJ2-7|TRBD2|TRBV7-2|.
CASSLVAGAFSYEQYF
TGTGCCAGCAGCTTAGTTGCGGGAGCATTCTCCTACGAGCAGTACTTC